The present T cell receptor (beta chain) was sequenced within a study of CD8 T cells in Susac syndrome. An input of about 0.5 to 1 ug of RNA was subjected to reverse transcription using random hexamers. TCR beta CDR3 was amplified by immunoSEQ multiplex PCR. This amplification extended across 54 Vbeta and 13 Jbeta segments. TCRdb analysed the immunoSEQ multiplex PCR reads with MiXCR anew, one entry per CDR3 protein. The sample lists over 130,000 distinct CDR3 sequences, roughly 95% occurring once. Sequencing of TCR beta, carried out with a high-throughput approach, was applied to CD8+ and CD4+ T cells from the blood. V shed 6 bases, J shed 0 bases, and the junction held 7 bases outside the gene matches. This CDR3 spans 14 amino acids. Germline CDR1 and CDR2: SQVTM and ANQGSEA.

Sequences were obtained from CD4+ T cells from PBMCs. This chain joins TRBV29-1 and TRBJ1-2; 7 bases agree with TRBD1. This receptor was taken from a human donor with multiple sclerosis. CDR3 loop: CSVRQGLTNYGYTF. CDR3 coding DNA: TGCAGCGTACGACAGGGCCTAACTAACTATGGCTACACCTTC.